This TCR beta chain was documented in a study of CD8 T cells in ankylosing spondylitis. Regarding the study as a whole: Disease-associated clones were reportedly significantly overrepresented in matched ankylosing spondylitis synovial fluid. Disease-linked clones bore a CD8+ phenotype and were relatively rare in peripheral blood. In reactive arthritis synovial fluid and blood, some motif variants had been reported before. The study identified a TCR beta motif of several highly homologous variants that appeared characteristic of ankylosing spondylitis blood.

Between the trimmed V and J ends, which lost 5 bases and 11 bases, there was a span of 10 bases. The CDR3 length is 11 residues. Quantitative 5'-RACE with molecular barcodes generated TCR beta libraries. TCRdb re-derived calls from the 5' RACE reads in MiXCR, one entry per CDR3 protein. The data contain 700,000 to 1,000,000 distinct CDR3 sequences, approximately 12% of them seen just once; the ten biggest clones take up 0.51%. There are many counts of this clonotype. The antigen remains undetermined. Sequencing was done on a sample of blood, either unsorted or a sorted T cell fraction (not recorded which). This chain links TRBV12-3 or TRBV12-4 with TRBJ1-5; no clear D gene. The sequence was collected from a male donor with ankylosing spondylitis. The CDR3 DNA reads as TGTGCCAGCAGTCGTACGGAATCCCAGCATTTT. It is translated as CASSRTESQHF.